The clone carrying this T cell receptor beta chain occurred once. Its matching antigen is unknown. The CDR3 is 14 residues long. V lost 7 bases to trimming and J lost 7 bases, with 14 bases between them. This entry is derived from a study of vaccination and CD4 T cells after COVID-19. CD4+ T cells that had been cultured provided DNA sequenced with the Oncomine TCR Beta short-read assay. From CD4+ T cells that had been cultured, genomic DNA was extracted. TCRdb re-derived calls from the PCR reads in MiXCR, one entry per CDR3 protein. The sample carries about 13,000 distinct CDR3 sequences, roughly 45% recorded once. Treatment meaning: roughly 10-day PBMC culture with coronavirus spike peptide pools or control peptides (ViraFEST assay). Peptide pools at around 9.1 ug/ml, together with 10 IU/ml IL-2, were added to cultures of 2 million to 2.5 million PBMCs per well. Study-level points and caveats: Convalescent patients had 304 of 307 vaccine-specific clones showing spike mono-reactivity. The median count of SARS-CoV-2-reactive clonotypes rose from about 22 to 38, not significantly.

The origin of this receptor is a human donor who had recovered from COVID-19. V usage is TRBV12-3 or TRBV12-4 and J usage is TRBJ1-6; the D gene is possibly TRBD1 (5 bases). Sequencing was performed on CD4+ T cells from blood, cultured in vitro. DNA for the CDR3: TGTGCCAGCAACCTTTACGGGGGGAATTCACCCCTCCACTTT. It encodes CASNLYGGNSPLHF.